The source of this T cell receptor beta chain is a study of patients and donors after allogeneic stem cell transplantation. Germline V lookup: CDR1 DFQATT, CDR2 SNEGSKA (reference sequence). V was clipped by 3 bases and J by 11 bases; unmatched bases: 10. The CDR3 is 14 amino acids. MiXCR was run by TCRdb on the RT-PCR reads, yielding one entry per CDR3 protein. The sample has roughly 940,000 distinct CDR3 sequences, about a sixth seen once; the top ten hold 5% to 6.5%. This clonotype turned up a few times. The material sequenced was blood, either unsorted or a sorted T cell fraction (not recorded which). The sequence derives from a human donor who was either an allogeneic HSCT recipient or a stem cell or donor lymphocyte infusion donor (not recorded which). It is not recorded whose cells these are; they may come from a transplant donor. The chain employs TRBV20-1 and TRBJ2-4; TRBD2 agrees at 10 bases. Here the CDR3 reads CSASGTSATGVQYF. DNA of the CDR3: TGCAGTGCTAGTGGGACTAGCGCGACGGGCGTTCAGTACTTC.